This T cell receptor beta chain stems from a study of blood T cell repertoires in COVID-19. At the level of the study: Sample material is recorded as cDNA or gDNA derived from T cells, B-cell-depleted T cells, or PBMCs.

Only a few counts were recorded for this clone. The V segment lost 2 bases and the J segment 8 bases; nucleotides outside the gene matches: 5. The CDR3 has 15 residues. Germline assignment: CDR1 SGHTA and CDR2 FQGNSA. Only in-frame clones appear in the TCRdb table, and some are missing; sequencing was by immunoSEQ multiplex PCR. The sample carries about 76,000 clones, 80% to 90% recorded once. This clonotype originated in a man in his fifties with active COVID-19. V gene TRBV7-2 combines with J gene TRBJ1-4; 10 bases line up with TRBD1. Sequenced sample: peripheral blood. The CDR3 coding sequence is TGTGCCAGCAGCTTATTAGGGACAGGGGAAGAAAAACTGTTTTTT. Translating gives CASSLLGTGEEKLFF.